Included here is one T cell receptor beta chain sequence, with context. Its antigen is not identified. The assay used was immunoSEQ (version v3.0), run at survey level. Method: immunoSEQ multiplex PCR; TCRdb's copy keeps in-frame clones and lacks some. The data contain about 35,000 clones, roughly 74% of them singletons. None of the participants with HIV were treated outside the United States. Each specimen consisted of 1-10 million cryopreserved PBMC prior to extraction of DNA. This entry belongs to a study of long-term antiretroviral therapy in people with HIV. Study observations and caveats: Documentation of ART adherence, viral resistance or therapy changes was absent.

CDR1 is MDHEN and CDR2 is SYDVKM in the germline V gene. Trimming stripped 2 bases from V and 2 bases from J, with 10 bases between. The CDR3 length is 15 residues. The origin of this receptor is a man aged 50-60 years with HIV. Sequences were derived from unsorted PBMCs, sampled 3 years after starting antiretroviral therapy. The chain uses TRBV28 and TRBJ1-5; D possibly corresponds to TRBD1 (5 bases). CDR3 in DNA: TGTGCCAGCAGTTTACAGGGAGGGGGCAATCAGCCCCAGCATTTT. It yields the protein CASSLQGGGNQPQHF.